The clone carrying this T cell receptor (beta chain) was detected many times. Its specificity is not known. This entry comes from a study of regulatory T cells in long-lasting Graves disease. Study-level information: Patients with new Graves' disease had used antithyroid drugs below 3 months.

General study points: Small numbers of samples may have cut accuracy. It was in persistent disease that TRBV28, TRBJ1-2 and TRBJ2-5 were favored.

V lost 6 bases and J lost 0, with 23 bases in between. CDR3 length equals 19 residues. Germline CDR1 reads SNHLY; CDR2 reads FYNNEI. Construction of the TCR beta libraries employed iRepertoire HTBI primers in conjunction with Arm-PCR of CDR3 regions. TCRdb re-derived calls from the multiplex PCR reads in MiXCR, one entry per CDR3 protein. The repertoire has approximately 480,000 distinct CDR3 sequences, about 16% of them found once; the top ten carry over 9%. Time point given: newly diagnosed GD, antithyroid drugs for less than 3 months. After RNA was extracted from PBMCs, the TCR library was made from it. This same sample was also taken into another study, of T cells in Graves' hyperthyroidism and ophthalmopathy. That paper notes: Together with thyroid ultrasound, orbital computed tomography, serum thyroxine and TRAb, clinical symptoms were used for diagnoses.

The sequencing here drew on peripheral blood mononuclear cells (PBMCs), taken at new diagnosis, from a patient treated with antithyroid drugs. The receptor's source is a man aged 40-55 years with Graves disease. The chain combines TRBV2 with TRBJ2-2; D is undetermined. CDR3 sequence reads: CASRAHKQIGNANTGELFF. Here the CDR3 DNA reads TGTGCCAGCAGAGCCCATAAACAAATTGGCAACGCGAACACCGGGGAGCTGTTTTTT.